This T cell receptor beta chain emerged from a study of blood T cell repertoires in COVID-19. In the study overall: PBMCs, B-cell-depleted T cells, or T cells were the source of the cDNA or gDNA that made up the material.

Germline-derived CDR1 and CDR2 are SNHLY and FYNNEI. V shed 6 bases, J shed 1 base, and the junction held 5 bases outside the gene matches. The CDR3 runs 15 residues. Per the original data handling: Nucleated cell counts were estimated from reference gene primer amplification. Produced via immunoSEQ multiplex PCR; TCRdb's table is partial and in-frame only. That table gives V, J and clone size, and the DNA gave D and trimming. The table lists 150,000 to 200,000 clones, just under 90% of them singletons. This sequence was found in a man between 18 and 29 years old with active or convalescent COVID-19. Material for sequencing was peripheral blood. This chain uses TRBV2 with TRBJ2-4, with 8 bases aligning to TRBD1. The CDR3 region is CASSRGQDAKNIQYF. As DNA, the CDR3 is TGTGCCAGCAGCAGGGGACAGGATGCCAAAAACATTCAGTACTTC.